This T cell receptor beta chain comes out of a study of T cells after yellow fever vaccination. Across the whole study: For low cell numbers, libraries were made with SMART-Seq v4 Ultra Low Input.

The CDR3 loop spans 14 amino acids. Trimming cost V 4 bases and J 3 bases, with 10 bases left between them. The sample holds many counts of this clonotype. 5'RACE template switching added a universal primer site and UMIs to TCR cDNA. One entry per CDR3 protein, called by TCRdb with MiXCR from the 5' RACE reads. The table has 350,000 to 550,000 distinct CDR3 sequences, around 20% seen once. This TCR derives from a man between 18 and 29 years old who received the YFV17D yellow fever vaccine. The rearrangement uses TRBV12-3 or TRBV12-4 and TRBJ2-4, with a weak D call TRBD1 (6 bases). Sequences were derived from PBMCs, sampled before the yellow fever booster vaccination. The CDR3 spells CASSWTAFKNIQYF. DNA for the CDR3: TGTGCCAGCAGTTGGACAGCTTTCAAAAACATTCAGTACTTC.